Each of the 9 T cell receptor beta chains below was sequenced from the same sample in a study of blood T cell repertoires in COVID-19. The repertoire was sequenced with immunoSEQ multiplex PCR; TCRdb's copy has only in-frame clones and lacks some. The table records about 130,000 clones, 70% to 80% of them present only once. Sample: peripheral blood. These receptors came from a woman aged 65 to 85 with COVID-19, enrolled during active disease.

V gene TRBV2 combines with J gene TRBJ1-1; D gene uncertain. Germline CDR1 is SNHLY and CDR2 is FYNNEI. The CDR3 runs to 13 residues. Between the trimmed V and J ends, which lost 4 bases and 2 bases, there was a span of 8 bases. The CDR3 sequence: CASSVESNTEAFF. As DNA, the CDR3 is TGTGCCAGCAGTGTGGAGAGCAACACTGAAGCTTTCTTT.

The V call is TRBV5-6, the J call TRBJ2-2; 7 nucleotides agree with TRBD1. The junction had 4 bases not matched to a gene; V was cut back by 7 bases and J by 7 bases. The CDR3 has 12 residues. Germline loops: CDR1 SGHDT, CDR2 YYEEEE. The CDR3 DNA is TGTGCCAGCCACAGGGGTTTCGGGGAGCTGTTTTTT. Amino acid sequence: CASHRGFGELFF.

The genes are TRBV30 and TRBJ2-5, with D maybe TRBD1 (6 bases). In germline, CDR1 is GTSNPN, CDR2 SVGIG (reference sequence). The CDR3 totals 13 residues. V was cut by 0 bases and J by 5 bases, with 10 bases left in between. The CDR3 sequence: CAWSVGTSETQYF. CDR3 coding DNA: TGTGCCTGGAGTGTAGGGACATCGGAGACCCAGTACTTC.

This rearrangement joins TRBV29-1 to TRBJ2-2, with a tentative D call TRBD2 (5 bases). CDR1 is SQVTM and CDR2 is ANQGSEA in the germline V gene. The CDR3 runs 13 residues. Trimming removed 7 bases at V and 0 bases at J, with 9 bases between. The CDR3 DNA reads as TGCAGCGCATCTAGCTCGAACACCGGGGAGCTGTTTTTT. Protein sequence: CSASSSNTGELFF.

The V gene is TRBV5-1, the J gene TRBJ2-3, with D hard to call. V lost 0 bases and J 6 bases, leaving 14 bases between the germline ends. The CDR3 sequence is 15 residues long. Germline V gene sequence: CDR1 SGHRS, CDR2 YFSETQ. The CDR3 sequence is CASSLGVAQSDTQYF. The CDR3 coding sequence is TGCGCCAGCAGCTTGGGCGTAGCCCAGTCGGATACGCAGTATTTT.

The V call is TRBV19, the J call TRBJ2-4; 7 positions agree with TRBD1. The V segment lost 7 bases and the J segment 0 bases; nucleotides outside the gene matches: 12. Germline CDR1 reads LNHDA; CDR2 reads SQIVND (reference sequence). The CDR3 length is 17 residues. CDR3 sequence reads: CASNHPPRDRAKNIQYF. The CDR3 nucleotides are TGTGCCAGTAATCACCCTCCTCGGGACAGAGCCAAAAACATTCAGTACTTC. Full variable domain (rest looked up from reference TRBV19 and TRBJ2-4): DGGITQSPKYLFRKEGQNVTLSCEQNLNHDAMYWYRQDPGQGLRLIYYSQIVNDFQKGDIAEGYSVSREKKESFPLTVTSAQKNPTAFYLCASNHPPRDRAKNIQYFGAGTRLSVL.

The chain couples TRBV6-6 to TRBJ2-7; no clear D. The length of the CDR3 is 13 residues. V was shortened by 2 bases and J by 1 base, with 6 bases between the two germline ends. Germline V lookup: CDR1 MNHNY, CDR2 SVGAGI (reference sequence). CDR3 bases: TGTGCCAGCAGTTACGGGCCATCCTACGAGCAGTACTTC. Translating it yields CASSYGPSYEQYF.

The chain links TRBV27 to TRBJ1-4, with 8 bases fitting TRBD1. The ends lost 8 bases at V and 5 bases at J; junction bases unmatched: 7. This CDR3 contains 14 residues. Germline V gene lookup returns CDR1 MNHEY and CDR2 SMNVEV (reference sequence). CDR3: CASGRTGTNEKLFF. CDR3 bases: TGTGCCAGCGGGCGGACAGGGACAAATGAAAAACTGTTTTTT.

The chain is built from TRBV6-5 and TRBJ1-4, with D possibly being TRBD1 (5 bases). CDR3 size: 14 residues. Germline assignment: CDR1 MNHEY and CDR2 SVGAGI. The germline V and J ends were trimmed by 7 bases and 1 base, with 10 bases remaining between them. The CDR3 region is CASMQGLTNEKLFF. DNA of the CDR3: TGTGCCAGCATGCAGGGTTTAACTAATGAAAAACTGTTTTTT.